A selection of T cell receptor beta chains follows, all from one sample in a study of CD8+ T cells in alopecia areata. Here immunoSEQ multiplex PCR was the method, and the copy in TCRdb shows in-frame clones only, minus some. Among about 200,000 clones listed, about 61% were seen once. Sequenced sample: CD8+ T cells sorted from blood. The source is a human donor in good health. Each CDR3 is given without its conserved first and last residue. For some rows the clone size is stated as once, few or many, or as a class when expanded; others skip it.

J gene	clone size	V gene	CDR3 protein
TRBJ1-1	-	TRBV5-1	ASSLTQRNTEAF
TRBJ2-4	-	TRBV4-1	ASSHASGAKNIQY
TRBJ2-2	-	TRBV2	ASSDRPNTGELF
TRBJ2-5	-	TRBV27	ASSPDKETQY
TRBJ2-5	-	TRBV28	ASSYVGAGIQETQY
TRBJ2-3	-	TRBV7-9	ASSLLALRDTQY
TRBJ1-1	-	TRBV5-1	ASSLDREKEAF
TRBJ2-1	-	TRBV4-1	ASSLSGNANFNEQF
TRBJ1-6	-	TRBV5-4	ASGYRDRADSPLH
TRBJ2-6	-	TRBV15	ATSSHRAGANVLT
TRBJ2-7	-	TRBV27	ASSFMGQGSYEQY
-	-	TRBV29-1	SVEVRDYEQY
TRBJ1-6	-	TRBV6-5	ASTSEESNSPLH
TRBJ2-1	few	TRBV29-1	SVVPLRLAGGHDEQF
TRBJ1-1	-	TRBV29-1	SALGNMNTEAF
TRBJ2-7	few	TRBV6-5	ASNPTSGPYEQY
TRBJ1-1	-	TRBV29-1	SVQGNTEAF
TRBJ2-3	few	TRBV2	ASSELTDTQY
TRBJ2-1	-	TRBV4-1	ASSQEVGKKIPSNEQF
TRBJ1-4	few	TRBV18	ASSSTGGYNEKLF
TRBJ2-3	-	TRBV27	ASSPWESTSTDTQY
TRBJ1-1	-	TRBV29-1	SVAQGAEAF
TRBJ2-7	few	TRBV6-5	ASSYSSPGEQY
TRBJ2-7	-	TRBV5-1	ASSWVRGEQY
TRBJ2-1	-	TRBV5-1	ASSLGFGVTYNEQF
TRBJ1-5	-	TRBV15	ATSREATVNQPQH
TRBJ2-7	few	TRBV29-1	SVGDRNEQY
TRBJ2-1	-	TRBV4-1	ASTAESRSNEQF
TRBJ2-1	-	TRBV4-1	ASSGGGSYNEQF